This T cell receptor beta chain was sequenced for a study of blood T cell repertoires in COVID-19. Overall study context: PBMCs, B-cell-depleted T cells, or T cells provided the cDNA or gDNA that made up the material.

This clone has a handful of counts. Per the original methods: Scientists estimated how many nucleated cells there were by amplifying reference gene primers. Assay used: immunoSEQ multiplex PCR; TCRdb lists only in-frame clones, some missing. V, J and clone size were drawn from that table, and D and trimming were deduced from the DNA. The sample holds under 85,000 clones, 82% seen once. CDR3 length equals 15 residues. Germline loops: CDR1 LNHNV, CDR2 YYDKDF (reference sequence). Trimming shortened V by 0 bases and J by 5 bases, and 8 bases separated the two germline ends. Sequencing input: peripheral blood. This chain joins TRBV15 and TRBJ1-6; D is undetermined. The sequence was obtained from a human donor in a cohort sampled during active COVID-19. The CDR3 loop is CATSRDTGNNSPLHF. The CDR3 DNA reads TGTGCCACCAGCAGAGATACGGGGAATAATTCACCCCTCCACTTT.